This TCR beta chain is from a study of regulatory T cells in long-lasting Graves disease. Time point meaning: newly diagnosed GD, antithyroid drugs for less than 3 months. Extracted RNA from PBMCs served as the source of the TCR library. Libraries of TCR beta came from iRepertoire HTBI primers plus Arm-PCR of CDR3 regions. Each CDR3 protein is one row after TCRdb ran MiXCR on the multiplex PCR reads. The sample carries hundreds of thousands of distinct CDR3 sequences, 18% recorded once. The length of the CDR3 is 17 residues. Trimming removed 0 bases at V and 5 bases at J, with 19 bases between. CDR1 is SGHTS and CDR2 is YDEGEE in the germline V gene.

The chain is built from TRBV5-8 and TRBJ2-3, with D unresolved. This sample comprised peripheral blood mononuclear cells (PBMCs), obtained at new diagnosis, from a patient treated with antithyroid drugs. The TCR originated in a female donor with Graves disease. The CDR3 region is CASSLVDGVRSEDTQYF. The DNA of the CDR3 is TGTGCCAGCAGCTTGGTTGATGGGGTCCGCTCGGAAGATACGCAGTATTTT.